This T cell receptor beta chain was documented in a study of blood T cell repertoires in COVID-19. Turning to the study itself: Sites in the United States, Italy and Spain provided acute and convalescent COVID-19 samples.

Germline CDR1 reads SGHVS; CDR2 reads FQNEAQ. V was clipped by 0 bases and J by 2 bases; unmatched bases: 6. This CDR3 comprises 16 residues. Assay used: immunoSEQ multiplex PCR; TCRdb lists only in-frame clones, some missing. The sample consists of 62,000 or so clones, roughly 80% of them appearing once. The chain has TRBV7-8 and TRBJ2-5; TRBD2 agrees at 7 bases. Sequencing was performed on PBMCs or T cells enriched from blood (not recorded which). The TCR originated in a woman aged 40 to 50 with acute COVID-19. The CDR3 DNA reads as TGTGCCAGCAGCTTAGCGTTGGGGGACTATCAAGAGACCCAGTACTTC. Protein product: CASSLALGDYQETQYF.